This T cell receptor beta chain was obtained from a study of cytomegalovirus exposure and HLA in healthy donors. Study observations and caveats: Prior analysis indicated that the majority of TCR beta V segments exhibited productivity approximately 87% or approximately 30% of the time. An Asian-associated ancestry cluster reportedly showed fewer N-insertions than the roughly 600-donor mean in a later analysis. Presence/absence results assume similar sequencing depth per donor, which may not hold. There were 150 or so TCR beta chains listed as cytomegalovirus-associated.

CDR1 and CDR2 from the germline V gene are LNHDA and SQIVND (reference sequence). Deletions cut 5 bases from V and 3 bases from J, with 22 bases between. CDR3 length: 17 amino acids. Worth noting for this clone: Antigen specificity is unknown.

The PCR used 60 Vbeta and 13 Jbeta primers. Repertoires were generated with immunoSEQ multiplex PCR, while TCRdb's copy carries only in-frame clones and drops some. The data show some 130,000 clones, nearly 85% seen once. Sequencing used PBMCs. V usage is TRBV19 and J usage is TRBJ1-2; the D gene is possibly TRBD1 (6 bases). This clonotype was sampled from a boy aged 5-17 years in good health and CMV-seronegative. As DNA, the CDR3 is TGTGCCAGTAGTGCCGCCGGGACAAGGGAGACAGACTATGGCTACACCTTC. It encodes CASSAAGTRETDYGYTF.